The TCR beta chain described here comes from a study of blood T cell repertoires in COVID-19. Study information: The samples span acute and convalescent COVID-19 from the United States, Italy and Spain. Sample material is recorded as cDNA or gDNA derived from T cells, B-cell-depleted T cells, or PBMCs.

Per the germline V gene, CDR1 is SGHTA and CDR2 is FQGNSA. The CDR3 totals 15 residues. J was trimmed by 2 bases and V by 5 bases; bases with no gene match: 8. Only in-frame clones appear in the TCRdb table, and some are missing; sequencing was by immunoSEQ multiplex PCR. The sample has roughly 250,000 clones; approximately 79% are singletons. The receptor was derived from a woman aged 40 to 50 with active or convalescent COVID-19. This chain connects TRBV7-2 to TRBJ1-2; 7 bases align to TRBD1. Sample: peripheral blood. As DNA, the CDR3 is TGTGCCAGCAGCCTCCAGACAGGGATGAACTATGGCTACACCTTC. Amino acid sequence: CASSLQTGMNYGYTF. The full variable domain, with the rest looked up from reference TRBV7-2 and TRBJ1-2, is GAGVSQSPSNKVTEKGKDVELRCDPISGHTALYWYRQSLGQGLEFLIYFQGNSAPDKSGLPSDRFSAERTGGSVSTLTIQRTQQEDSAVYLCASSLQTGMNYGYTFGSGTRLTVV.